This T cell receptor (beta chain) is from a study of preoperative IRX-2 immunotherapy in early breast cancer. This sample's treatment: preoperative locoregional IRX-2 cytokine immunotherapy. This phase Ib study tested locoregional IRX-2 cytokine immunotherapy given before surgery. Measured with immunoSEQ multiplex PCR; TCRdb has only the in-frame clones, and not every one. Of about 1,600 clones detected, more than 65% appear once; the ten largest clones hold approximately 10%. The CDR3 extends over 15 amino acids. Germline V gives CDR1 SGHNT, CDR2 YENEEA. Trimming took 3 bases from V and 2 from J; bases not matched to a gene: 5.

The rearrangement uses TRBV11-3 and TRBJ1-1, with 8 bases aligning to TRBD1. The sample consisted of tumor tissue, taken after IRX-2 immunotherapy. The receptor was isolated from a human donor with breast cancer. The CDR3 bases are TGTGCCAGCAGCTTGGTTACAGGGGGTAACACTGAAGCTTTCTTT. Amino acid sequence: CASSLVTGGNTEAFF.